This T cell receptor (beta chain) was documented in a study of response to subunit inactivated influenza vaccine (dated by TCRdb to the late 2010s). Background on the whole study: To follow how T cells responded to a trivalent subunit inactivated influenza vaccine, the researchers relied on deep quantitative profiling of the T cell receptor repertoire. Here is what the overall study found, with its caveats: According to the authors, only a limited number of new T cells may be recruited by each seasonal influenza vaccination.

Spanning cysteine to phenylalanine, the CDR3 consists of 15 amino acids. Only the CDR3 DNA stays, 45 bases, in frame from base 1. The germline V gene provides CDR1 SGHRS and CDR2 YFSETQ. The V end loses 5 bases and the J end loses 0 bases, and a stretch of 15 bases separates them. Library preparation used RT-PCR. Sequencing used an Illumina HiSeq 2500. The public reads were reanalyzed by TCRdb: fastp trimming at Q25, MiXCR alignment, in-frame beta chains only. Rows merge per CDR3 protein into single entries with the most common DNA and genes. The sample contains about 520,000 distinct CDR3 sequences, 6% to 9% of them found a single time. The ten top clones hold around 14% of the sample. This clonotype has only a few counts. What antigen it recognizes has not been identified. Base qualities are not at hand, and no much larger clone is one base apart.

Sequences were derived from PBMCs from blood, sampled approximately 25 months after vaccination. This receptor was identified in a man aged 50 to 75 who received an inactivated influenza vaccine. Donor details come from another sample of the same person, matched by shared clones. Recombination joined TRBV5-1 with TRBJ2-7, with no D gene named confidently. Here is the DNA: TGCGCCAGCAGTTTAACGACACGAGGCTCCTACGAGCAGTACTTC. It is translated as CASSLTTRGSYEQYF.